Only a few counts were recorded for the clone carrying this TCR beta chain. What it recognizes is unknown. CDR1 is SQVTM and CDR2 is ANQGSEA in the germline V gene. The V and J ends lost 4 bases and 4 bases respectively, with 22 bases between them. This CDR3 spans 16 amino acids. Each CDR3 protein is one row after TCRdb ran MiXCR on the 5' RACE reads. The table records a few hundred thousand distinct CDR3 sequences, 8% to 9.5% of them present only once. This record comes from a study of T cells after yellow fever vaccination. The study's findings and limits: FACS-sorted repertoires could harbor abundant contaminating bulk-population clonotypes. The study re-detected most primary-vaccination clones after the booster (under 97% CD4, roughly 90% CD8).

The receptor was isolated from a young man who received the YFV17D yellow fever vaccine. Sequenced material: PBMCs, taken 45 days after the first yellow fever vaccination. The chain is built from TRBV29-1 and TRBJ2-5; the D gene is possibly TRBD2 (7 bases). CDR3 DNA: TGCAGCGTTGGGGGAAAGGGCGGGGGCACTCGAGAGACCCAGTACTTC. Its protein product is CSVGGKGGGTRETQYF.